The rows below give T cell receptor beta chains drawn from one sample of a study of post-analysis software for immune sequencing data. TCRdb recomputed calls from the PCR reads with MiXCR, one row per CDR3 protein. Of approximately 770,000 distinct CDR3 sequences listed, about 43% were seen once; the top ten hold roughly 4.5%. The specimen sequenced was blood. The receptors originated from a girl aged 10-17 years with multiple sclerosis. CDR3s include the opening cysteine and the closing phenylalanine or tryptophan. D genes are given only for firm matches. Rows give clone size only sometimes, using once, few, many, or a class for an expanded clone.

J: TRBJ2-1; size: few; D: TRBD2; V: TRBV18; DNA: TGTGCCAGCTCACAAAGGACTAGCGGGAGGGATTATGAGCAGTTCTTC; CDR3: CASSQRTSGRDYEQFF
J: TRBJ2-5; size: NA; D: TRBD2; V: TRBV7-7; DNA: TGTGCTAGCGGGGAGAACCGACAAGAGACCCAGTACTTC; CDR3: CASGENRQETQYF
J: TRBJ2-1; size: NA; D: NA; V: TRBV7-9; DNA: TGTGCCAGCAGCATTAGCGTGGAGGGGGGGAATGAGCAGTTCTTC; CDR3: CASSISVEGGNEQFF
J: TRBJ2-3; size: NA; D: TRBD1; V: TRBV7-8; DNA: TGTGCCAGCAGCTTAGAGACAGGGGATGATCAGCCCCAGTATTTT; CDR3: CASSLETGDDQPQYF
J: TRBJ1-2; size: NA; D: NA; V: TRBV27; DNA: TGTGCCAGCAGCGACGCTCCAGGGACCTATGGCTACACCTTC; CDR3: CASSDAPGTYGYTF
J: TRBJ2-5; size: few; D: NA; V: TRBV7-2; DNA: TGTGCCAGCAGCCTTAGAAGACTAGTGGGAGCGGAGACCCAGTACTTC; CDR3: CASSLRRLVGAETQYF
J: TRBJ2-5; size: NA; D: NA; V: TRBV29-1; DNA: TGCAGCGTTGCTCACGAGGCCCAGTACTTC; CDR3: CSVAHEAQYF
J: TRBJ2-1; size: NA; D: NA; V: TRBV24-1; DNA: TGTGCCACCAGTGTTAGGGGCGGCAATGAGCAGTTCTTC; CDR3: CATSVRGGNEQFF
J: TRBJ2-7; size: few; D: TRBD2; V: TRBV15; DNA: TGTGCCACCAGCTCACTAGCGGGATCCGGGGAGCAGTACTTC; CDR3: CATSSLAGSGEQYF
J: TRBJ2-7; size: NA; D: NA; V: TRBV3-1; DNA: TGTGCCAGCAGCCCGGGACCCCAAGGGAGTGACGAGCAGTACTTC; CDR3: CASSPGPQGSDEQYF
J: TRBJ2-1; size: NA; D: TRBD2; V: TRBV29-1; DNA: TGCAGCGTCGATACCGGGACTAGAAGCGATGAGCGGTTCTTC; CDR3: CSVDTGTRSDERFF
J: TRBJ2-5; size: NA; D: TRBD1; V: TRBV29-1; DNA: TGCAGCGTGAATACAGGGGGCTCTGAGACCCAGTACTTC; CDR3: CSVNTGGSETQYF
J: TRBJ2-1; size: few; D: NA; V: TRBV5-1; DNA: TGCGCCAGCAGCTTGAACCCAGTGGGGGTGTTGGAGCAGTTCTTC; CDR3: CASSLNPVGVLEQFF
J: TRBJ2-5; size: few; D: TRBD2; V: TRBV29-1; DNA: TGCAGCGTTGATGTAGGAGGGAGGGAGCAGTACTTC; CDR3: CSVDVGGREQYF
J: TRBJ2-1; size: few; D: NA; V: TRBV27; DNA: TGTGCCAGCAGTTTTATGGGGCCGAGCGGCAACAATGAGCAGTTCTTC; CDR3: CASSFMGPSGNNEQFF
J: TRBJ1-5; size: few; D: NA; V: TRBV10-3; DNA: TGTGCCATCAGTGAGTCGAGGGAACAGCCCCAGCATTTT; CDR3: CAISESREQPQHF
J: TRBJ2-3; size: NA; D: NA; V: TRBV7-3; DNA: TGTGCCAGCAGCCGTGTGGCGGGACGGACAGATACGCAGTATTTT; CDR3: CASSRVAGRTDTQYF
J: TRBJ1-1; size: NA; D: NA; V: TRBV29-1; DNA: TGCAGCGTTTCCGAGGTGGACACTGAAGCTTTCTTT; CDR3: CSVSEVDTEAFF
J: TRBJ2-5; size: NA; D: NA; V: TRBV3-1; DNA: TGTGCCAGCAGCCAAGATTCCGGCCCGGGGACGGAGACCCAGTACTTC; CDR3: CASSQDSGPGTETQYF
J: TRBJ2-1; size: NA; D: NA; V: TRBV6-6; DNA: TGTGCCAGCAGTCCCCCTAAGGGTTCAGGCTCCTACAATGAGCAGTTCTTC; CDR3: CASSPPKGSGSYNEQFF
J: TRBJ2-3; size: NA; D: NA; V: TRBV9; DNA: TGTGCCAGCAGCGTAGGCGGGATGCCGTCCCATACGCAGTATTTT; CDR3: CASSVGGMPSHTQYF
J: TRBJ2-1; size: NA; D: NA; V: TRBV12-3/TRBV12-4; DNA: TGTGCCAGCAGTTCAGCCCAGCGGTTTAGTGAGCAGTTCTTC; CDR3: CASSSAQRFSEQFF
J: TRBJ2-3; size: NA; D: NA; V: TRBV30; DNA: TGTGCCTGGAGTCCCGGTCGGGGGAGCAGAGGAGATACGCAGTATTTT; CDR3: CAWSPGRGSRGDTQYF
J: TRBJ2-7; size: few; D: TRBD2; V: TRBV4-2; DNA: TGTGCCAGCAGCCAAGAGGCTAGCGGGAGCGCGGGTTACGAGCAGTACTTC; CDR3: CASSQEASGSAGYEQYF
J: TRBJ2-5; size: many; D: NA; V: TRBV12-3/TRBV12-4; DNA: TGTGCCAGCAGTCTTTCCGGGACAATGAAAGAGACCCAGTACTTC; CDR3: CASSLSGTMKETQYF
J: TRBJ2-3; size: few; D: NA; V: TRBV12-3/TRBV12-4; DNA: TGTGCCAGCAGTCCTCCTCCGCGGGGAGATACGCAGTATTTT; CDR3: CASSPPPRGDTQYF
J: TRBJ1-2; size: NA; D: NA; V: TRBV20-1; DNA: TGCAGTGCTAGGGGGGACCCGGGGGGTAATGGCTACACCTTC; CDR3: CSARGDPGGNGYTF
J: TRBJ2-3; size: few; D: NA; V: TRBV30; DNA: TGTGCCTGGAGTGCACTGTCTAGCACAGATACGCAGTATTTT; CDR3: CAWSALSSTDTQYF
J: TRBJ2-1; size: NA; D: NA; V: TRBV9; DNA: TGTGCCAGCAGCGTAGGCGGGTTTGAGCAGTTCTTC; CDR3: CASSVGGFEQFF
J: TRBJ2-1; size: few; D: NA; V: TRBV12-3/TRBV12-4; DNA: TGTGCCAGCCGGGCCCCGGGGCATGAGCAGTTCTTC; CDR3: CASRAPGHEQFF
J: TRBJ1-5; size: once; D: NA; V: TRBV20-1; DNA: TGCAGTGCATGCCCCACAGGAGGGCCCCAGCATTTT; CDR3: CSACPTGGPQHF
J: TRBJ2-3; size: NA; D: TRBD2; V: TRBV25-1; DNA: TGTGCCAGCAGTATAGCGGGAGCACCAGATACGCAGTATTTT; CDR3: CASSIAGAPDTQYF
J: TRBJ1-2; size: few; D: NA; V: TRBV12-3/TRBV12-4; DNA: TGTGCCAGCAGTTTGCGGGCCTATGGCTACACCTTC; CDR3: CASSLRAYGYTF
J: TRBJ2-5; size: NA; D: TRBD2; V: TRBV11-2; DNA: TGTGCCAGCAGCTTAGGTGGTAGCGGGAGGCAGTACTTC; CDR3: CASSLGGSGRQYF
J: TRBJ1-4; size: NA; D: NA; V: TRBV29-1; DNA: TGCAGCGTCCAGGACGGGGGTGAAAAACTGTTTTTT; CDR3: CSVQDGGEKLFF
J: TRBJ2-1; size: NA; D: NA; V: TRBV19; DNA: TGTGCCAGTAGTATGGTAGCGGAACTACAATCGAGTGAGCAGTTCTTC; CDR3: CASSMVAELQSSEQFF
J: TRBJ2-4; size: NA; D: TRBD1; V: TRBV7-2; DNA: TGTGCCAGCAGCTTATTAAGACAGGGGTCCATTCAGTACTTC; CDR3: CASSLLRQGSIQYF
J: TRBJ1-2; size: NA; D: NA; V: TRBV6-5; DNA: TGTGCCAGCAGCCCTCCCTCTTTAGGGGGCTACACCTTC; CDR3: CASSPPSLGGYTF
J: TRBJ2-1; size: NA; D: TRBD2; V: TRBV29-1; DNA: TGCAGCGTCTGGCCGGGACTAGCGGACAATGAGCAGTTCTTC; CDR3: CSVWPGLADNEQFF
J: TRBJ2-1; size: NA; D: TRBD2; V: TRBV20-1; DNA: TGCAGTGCTGAAGCGGGAGGGCCAAATGAGCAGTTCTTC; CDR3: CSAEAGGPNEQFF
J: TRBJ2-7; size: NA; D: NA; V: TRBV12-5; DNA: TGTGCTAGTGGCCCTACACCTTACGAGCAGTACTTC; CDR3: CASGPTPYEQYF
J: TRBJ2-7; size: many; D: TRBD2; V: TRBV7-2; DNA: TGTGCCAGCAGCCCGAGGACTAGCGGGAGTCACGAGCAGTACTTC; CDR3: CASSPRTSGSHEQYF
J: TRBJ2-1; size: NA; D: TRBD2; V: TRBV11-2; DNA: TGTGCCAGCAGCTCGTTCGTCGCTAGCGGGGGCTACAATGAGCAGTTCTTC; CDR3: CASSSFVASGGYNEQFF
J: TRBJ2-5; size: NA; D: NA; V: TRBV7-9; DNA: TGTGCCAGCAGCCCCCCCACAGCAGAGACCCAGTACTTC; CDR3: CASSPPTAETQYF
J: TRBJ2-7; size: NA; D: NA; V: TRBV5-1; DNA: TGCGCCAGCAGCTTGATAGGAGAAACCCCCTACGAGCAGTACTTC; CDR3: CASSLIGETPYEQYF
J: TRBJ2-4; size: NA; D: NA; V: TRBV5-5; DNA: TGTGCCAGCAGCTTGGAGGAACCTGAAAACATTCAGTACTTC; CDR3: CASSLEEPENIQYF
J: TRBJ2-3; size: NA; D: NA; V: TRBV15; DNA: TGTGCCACCAGCATTGGATCTAGCACAAACACAGATACGCAGTATTTT; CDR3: CATSIGSSTNTDTQYF
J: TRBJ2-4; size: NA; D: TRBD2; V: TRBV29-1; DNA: TGCAGCGTTGAGGCCGGGAGGAGGGATCAGTACTTC; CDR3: CSVEAGRRDQYF
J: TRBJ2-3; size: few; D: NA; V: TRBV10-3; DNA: TGTGCCATCAGCCCTCCGGGGGCAGATACGCAGTATTTT; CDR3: CAISPPGADTQYF
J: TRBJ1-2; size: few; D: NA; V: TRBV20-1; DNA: TGCAGTGCTAGCCCCGTACAGTCATCCTATGGCTACACCTTC; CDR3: CSASPVQSSYGYTF
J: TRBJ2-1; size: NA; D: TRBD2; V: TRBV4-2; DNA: TGTGCCAGCAGCCAAGATAGCAGACTAGCGGGAGTGGGTCGGAATGAGCAGTTCTTC; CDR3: CASSQDSRLAGVGRNEQFF
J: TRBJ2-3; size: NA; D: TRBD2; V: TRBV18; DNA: TGTGCCAGCTCACCAGTGACTAGCGGGTCTAGCACAGATACGCAGTATTTT; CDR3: CASSPVTSGSSTDTQYF
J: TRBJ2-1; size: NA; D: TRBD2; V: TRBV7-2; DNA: TGTGCCAGCAGCTCACTAGCGGGCCGGTCCTACAATGAGCAGTTCTTC; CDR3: CASSSLAGRSYNEQFF